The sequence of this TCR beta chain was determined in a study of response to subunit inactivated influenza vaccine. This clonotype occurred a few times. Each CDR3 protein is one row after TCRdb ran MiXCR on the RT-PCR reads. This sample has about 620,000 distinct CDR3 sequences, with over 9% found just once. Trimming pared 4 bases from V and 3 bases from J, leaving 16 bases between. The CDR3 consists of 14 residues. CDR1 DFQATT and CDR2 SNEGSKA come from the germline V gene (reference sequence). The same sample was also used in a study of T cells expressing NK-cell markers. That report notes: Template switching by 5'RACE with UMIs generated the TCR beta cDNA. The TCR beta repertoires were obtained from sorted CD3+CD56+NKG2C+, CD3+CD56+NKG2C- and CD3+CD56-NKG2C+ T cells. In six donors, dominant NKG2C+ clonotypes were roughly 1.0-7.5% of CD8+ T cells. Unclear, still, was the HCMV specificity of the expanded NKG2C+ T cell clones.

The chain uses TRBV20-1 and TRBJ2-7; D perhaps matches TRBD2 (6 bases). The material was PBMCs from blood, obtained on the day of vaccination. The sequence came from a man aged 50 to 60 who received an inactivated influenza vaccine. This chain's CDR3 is CSATSGLTVYEQYF. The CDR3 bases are TGCAGTGCTACATCGGGACTGACAGTCTACGAGCAGTACTTC.